The present T cell receptor (beta chain) was sequenced within a study of immune evolution from preneoplasia to lung adenocarcinoma. Remarks on this clone: Its matching antigen is unknown.

Findings and caveats of the study: Top clone frequencies peaked in normal lung, apparently declining through invasive adenocarcinoma. Later-stage lesions appeared to have more T cells, more diversity, less clonality.

In germline, CDR1 is SGHRS, CDR2 YFSETQ. This CDR3 is 11 amino acids long. The ends were cut back, 6 bases at V and 6 bases at J, with 10 bases in the middle. Generated by immunoSEQ multiplex PCR, the TCRdb table keeps only in-frame clones and is missing some. The data hold some 6,000 clones, with less than 90% observed a single time. Patient tissue came from resections in Japan or China, 2014–2017. The genes are TRBV5-1 and TRBJ2-7, with D unclear. This TCR was recovered from a person aged 70 to 85 with lung adenocarcinoma. The source material was FFPE adjacent normal lung tissue. CDR3 coding DNA: TGCGCCAGCACCTCCGGCACCGAGCAGTACTTC. Protein: CASTSGTEQYF.